This is a list of T cell receptor beta chains from one sample in a study of CD8+ T cells in alopecia areata. TCRdb's copy holds only in-frame clones and misses some; the assay was immunoSEQ multiplex PCR. The sample consists of tens of thousands of clones, roughly 47% of them appearing once. The source material was NKG2D-high CD8+ T cells sorted from blood. The source is a human donor with alopecia areata. Both conserved end residues are part of each CDR3. A D gene is named only where the DNA matches it firmly. Size tells how often a clone was seen (once, few, many) or the class of an expanded clone, and some rows leave it out.

d_call j_call clone_size v_call cdr3_nt cdr3_aa
NA TRBJ2-7 few TRBV6-5 TGTGCCAGCAGTTACGAGGGGGGATACGAGCAGTACTTC CASSYEGGYEQYF
NA TRBJ2-1 few TRBV5-1 TGCGCCAGCAGCCCGGACATGGACAATGAGCAGTTCTTC CASSPDMDNEQFF
NA TRBJ2-1 NA TRBV27 TGTGCCAGCAGACAGGGTCTTTACGATGAGCAGTTCTTC CASRQGLYDEQFF
TRBD1 TRBJ2-5 once TRBV27 TGTGCCAGCAGTCTGACAGGGGGGAAAGAGACCCAGTACTTC CASSLTGGKETQYF
NA TRBJ2-7 medium-sized TRBV4-1 TGCGCCAGCAGCCAAGTGACAGGGGACTACTACGAGCAGTACTTC CASSQVTGDYYEQYF
NA TRBJ2-1 NA TRBV11-2 TGTGCCAGCAGCTTCAGTGGTGAGCAGTTCTTC CASSFSGEQFF
NA TRBJ2-5 NA TRBV29-1 TGCAGCGTTGTAACAGGGCTAGAGACCCAGTACTTC CSVVTGLETQYF
TRBD1 TRBJ1-1 NA TRBV27 TGTGCCAGCAGGCAGACAGGGGAAGCTTTCTTT CASRQTGEAFF
NA TRBJ2-3 NA TRBV2 TGTGCCAGCAGTTTATCGTTGAATACGCAGTATTTT CASSLSLNTQYF
NA TRBJ2-7 NA TRBV4-1 TGCGCCAGCAGCCAAGATCCCCAGGGCTTCCGCTACGAGCAGTACTTC CASSQDPQGFRYEQYF
TRBD1 TRBJ1-2 NA TRBV6-5 TGTGCCAGCAGTTATCATCCCCAGGGGGAGGATGGCTACACCTTC CASSYHPQGEDGYTF
NA TRBJ2-3 few TRBV29-1 TGCAGCGTTGATTCGATGGCCTTTACTTTT CSVDSMAFTF
TRBD2 TRBJ2-7 NA TRBV13 TGTGCCAGCAGCCAGAATAGCGGGAGGGCGCCCTACGAGCAGTACTTC CASSQNSGRAPYEQYF
NA TRBJ1-1 few TRBV28 TGTGCCAGCAGTCCCACCGAGAAAGCTTTCTTT CASSPTEKAFF
TRBD1 TRBJ1-1 NA TRBV7-9 TGTGCCAGCAGCCGTCCACCAGACAGGGATGAAGCTTTCTTT CASSRPPDRDEAFF
NA TRBJ2-1 NA TRBV4-3 TGCGCCAGCAGCCAAGATGACTTTGGAGGAGAGCAGTTCTTC CASSQDDFGGEQFF
NA TRBJ1-1 few TRBV6-6 TGTGCCAGCAGTGAGATGGGAAGCGCGAACACTGAAGCTTTCTTT CASSEMGSANTEAFF
NA TRBJ1-2 NA TRBV4-1 TGCGCCAGCAGACTTACTACAGACGACGGTTATGGCTACACCTTC CASRLTTDDGYGYTF
TRBD1 TRBJ2-1 NA TRBV6-5 TGTGCCAGCAGCTACAGGGGCGTATACAATGAGCAGTTCTTC CASSYRGVYNEQFF
TRBD2 TRBJ2-1 NA TRBV6-5 TGTGCCAGCAGTTACCTTAGCGGGGGGTCCTACAATGAGCAGTTCTTC CASSYLSGGSYNEQFF
NA TRBJ2-4 once TRBV5-1 TGCGCCAGCAGCCTCGGACTGTCGAATCTAGCCAAAAACATTCAGTACTTC CASSLGLSNLAKNIQYF
NA TRBJ2-7 once TRBV4-1 TGCGCCAGCAGCCCTTTCCCCCCCGCGGGCTCCTACGAGCAGTACTTC CASSPFPPAGSYEQYF
TRBD2 TRBJ2-1 few TRBV25-1 TGTGCCAGCAGTGAAGGGGGACTAGCTGTACGGAATGAGCAGTTCTTC CASSEGGLAVRNEQFF
TRBD1 TRBJ2-1 NA TRBV7-2 TGTGCCAGCAGCCTAGGGACAGGGGCCGCGTCCTACAATGAGCAGTTCTTC CASSLGTGAASYNEQFF
NA TRBJ2-1 few TRBV28 TGTGCCAGCAGGCAGGCCGGGACTCAAATCTTC CASRQAGTQIF
NA TRBJ1-2 NA TRBV30 TGTGCCTGGAGTGTGTCCCATGGCTACACCTTC CAWSVSHGYTF
TRBD2 TRBJ2-2 once TRBV30 TGTGCCTGGAGTTGGAGTGGAAGCGGGGAGCTGCTTTTT CAWSWSGSGELLF
NA TRBJ2-2 NA TRBV4-1 TGCGCCAGCAGTTTCAGAGAGAACACCGGGGAGCTGTTTTTT CASSFRENTGELFF
NA TRBJ1-2 NA TRBV29-1 TGCAGCGTTGAGTCCGAATACGGGGATGGCTACACCTTC CSVESEYGDGYTF
TRBD2 TRBJ2-4 NA TRBV6-6 TGTGCCAGCACCCCCCGGGGGGAGGGTGGCATTCAGTACTTC CASTPRGEGGIQYF
NA TRBJ2-2 NA TRBV28 TGTGCCAGCAGTTTACTCGGAACCGGGGAGCTGTTTTTT CASSLLGTGELFF
NA TRBJ2-3 NA TRBV6-5 TGTGCCAGCAGTTACTTGGGGGGCACAGATACGCAGTATTTT CASSYLGGTDTQYF
NA TRBJ2-1 NA TRBV27 TGTGCCAGCACGGACAGCCGCAATGAGCAGTTCTTC CASTDSRNEQFF
TRBD1 TRBJ1-2 NA TRBV27 TGTGCCAGCAGTCAAGGACAGGGTGTAGGCTACACCTTC CASSQGQGVGYTF
NA TRBJ2-1 few TRBV27 TGTGCCAGCAGTTTCTCGAGCGGTGTTTGGGATGAGCAGTTCTTC CASSFSSGVWDEQFF
NA TRBJ2-4 few TRBV7-3 TGTGCCAGCAGCTTATCCGGCGGGACTCCTCCAAACATTCAGTACTTC CASSLSGGTPPNIQYF
NA TRBJ1-2 NA TRBV7-9 TGTGCCAGCAGCTTAACCCCGGCTGGTGGTGGCTACACCTTC CASSLTPAGGGYTF
TRBD1 TRBJ2-1 NA TRBV27 TGTGCCAGCAGTCTTACAGGGGGAAATGAGCAGTTCTTC CASSLTGGNEQFF
NA TRBJ1-1 NA TRBV2 TGTGCCAGCAGGAAATCGGAGGGTATTGAAGCTTTCTTT CASRKSEGIEAFF
TRBD1 TRBJ2-7 NA TRBV29-1 TGCAGCGCCTCCGGGACAGTTACCTACGAGCAGTACTTC CSASGTVTYEQYF
NA TRBJ2-1 NA TRBV2 TGTGCCAGCAGACAGCCAGGCAATGAGCAGTTCTTC CASRQPGNEQFF
NA TRBJ2-7 NA TRBV4-1 TGCGCCAGCAGCCCCCCGGGCTACGAGCAGTACTTC CASSPPGYEQYF
TRBD2 TRBJ2-7 NA TRBV30 TGTGCCTGGAGTCTGGGACTAGCCTCCTACGAGCAGTACTTC CAWSLGLASYEQYF
NA TRBJ2-1 NA TRBV4-3 TGCGCCAGCAGCCAAGAGGGCGGCAACCTGGTGGGTGAGCAGTTCTTC CASSQEGGNLVGEQFF
NA TRBJ2-7 NA TRBV29-1 TGCAGCGTTGAAGGGACAGTATACGAGCAGTACTTC CSVEGTVYEQYF